Listed below are T cell receptor beta chains from one sample, sequenced in a study of shared clonotypes between healthy human individuals. The data were produced by immunoSEQ multiplex PCR, yet TCRdb's version contains in-frame clones alone and is incomplete. This repertoire shows roughly 850,000 clones, approximately 97% found once; its top ten account for around 0.21%. Sequencing was performed on naive CD8+ T cells sorted from blood. These receptors originate from a man aged 30 to 45 in good health. CDR3s include the opening cysteine and the closing phenylalanine or tryptophan. A D gene is named only where the DNA matches it firmly.

V: TRBV11-2; D: .; length: 19; J: TRBJ2-1; DNA: TGTGCCAGCAGCTTAGGAATCGTCTCGGGAGATAGCTCCTACAATGAGCAGTTCTTC; CDR3: CASSLGIVSGDSSYNEQFF
V: TRBV7-9; D: TRBD2; length: 14; J: TRBJ2-7; DNA: TGTGCCAGCAGCTCGAGCGGGAGTATGTACGAGCAGTACTTC; CDR3: CASSSSGSMYEQYF
V: TRBV5-1; D: TRBD1; length: 15; J: TRBJ2-1; DNA: TGCGCCAGCAGTGAGGGGGACAGGGGGCCCGATGAGCAGTTCTTC; CDR3: CASSEGDRGPDEQFF
V: TRBV27; D: TRBD1; length: 15; J: TRBJ1-2; DNA: TGTGCCAGCAGTCTAGACAGGGGGAGTTTCTATGGCTACACCTTC; CDR3: CASSLDRGSFYGYTF
V: TRBV7-9; D: .; length: 14; J: TRBJ2-7; DNA: TGTGCCAGCAGCTCGATGACACTTTCCTACGAGCAGTACTTC; CDR3: CASSSMTLSYEQYF
V: TRBV5-5; D: .; length: 16; J: TRBJ2-1; DNA: TGTGCCAGCAGCTTGAATCCGGGATTCGGCTACAATGAGCAGTTCTTC; CDR3: CASSLNPGFGYNEQFF
V: TRBV13; D: TRBD1; length: 14; J: TRBJ2-7; DNA: TGTGCCAGCAGCCGGTACAGGGGGCCCTACGAGCAGTACTTC; CDR3: CASSRYRGPYEQYF
V: TRBV7-6; D: .; length: 14; J: TRBJ2-2; DNA: TGTGCCAGCAGCTTATTCGTGACCGCCGGGGAGCTGTTTTTT; CDR3: CASSLFVTAGELFF
V: TRBV11-2; D: .; length: 12; J: TRBJ2-1; DNA: TGTGCCAGCGGGACGGAATACAATGAGCAGTTCTTC; CDR3: CASGTEYNEQFF
V: TRBV7-9; D: TRBD2; length: 15; J: TRBJ2-1; DNA: TGTGCCAGCAGCTCCCGACTAGCGGGATACAATGAGCAGTTCTTC; CDR3: CASSSRLAGYNEQFF
V: TRBV29-1; D: TRBD2; length: 14; J: TRBJ2-2; DNA: TGCAGCGTTGTCACAGCGGGAGTGATCGGGGAGCTGTTTTTT; CDR3: CSVVTAGVIGELFF
V: TRBV28; D: .; length: 14; J: TRBJ1-5; DNA: TGTGCCAGCACCCGAGGGTACGGCAATCAGCCCCAGCATTTT; CDR3: CASTRGYGNQPQHF
V: TRBV28; D: TRBD2; length: 15; J: TRBJ2-1; DNA: TGTGCCAGCAGTTTAACTAGCGGGAGTACGGATGAGCAGTTCTTC; CDR3: CASSLTSGSTDEQFF
V: TRBV7-9; D: .; length: 15; J: TRBJ2-7; DNA: TGTGCCAGCAGCTTAGAGGGCGGCGGATACTACGAGCAGTACTTC; CDR3: CASSLEGGGYYEQYF
V: TRBV7-2; D: .; length: 16; J: TRBJ2-7; DNA: TGTGCCAGCAGCTCCCCATTGGGGGCAGCCGTCTACGAGCAGTACTTC; CDR3: CASSSPLGAAVYEQYF